This T cell receptor beta chain derives from a study of CD4 T cell repertoires in COVID-19. Study-level information: Relabeled CFSE-low cells, IL-2-expanded for less than 11 days, met spikes from other coronaviruses. Study results and caveats: Suggested intraclonal diversification: top SARS-CoV-2-reactive clonotypes appeared in two or three memory subsets. Some SARS-CoV-2 clonotypes, between about 6 and 28%, recurred in SARS-CoV and/or HKU1 cultures.

These memory T cells were uncultured and sequenced directly after ex vivo isolation. Germline V CDR1 and CDR2: SGHNT, YYREEE (reference sequence). The CDR3 covers 16 residues. V was clipped by 0 bases and J by 9 bases; unmatched bases: 8. Profiling relied on immunoSEQ multiplex PCR, and the TCRdb table lists in-frame clones only, not all of them. The sample consists of about 22,000 clones, around 90% of them appearing once. This clone was counted between two and nine times. Antigen: not known. The clonotype comes from a human donor who had COVID-19. Sequenced here: central memory CD4+ T cells from blood, sampled before the COVID-19 pandemic. The rearrangement links TRBV5-4 to TRBJ2-1, with 11 nucleotides matching TRBD2. The CDR3 protein is CASSLGLAGPRSEQFF. The CDR3 DNA reads as TGTGCCAGCAGCTTGGGACTAGCGGGACCTCGGTCTGAGCAGTTCTTC.